What follows are 5 T cell receptor beta chains derived from one specimen sequenced in a study of T cell responses to AZD1222 COVID-19 vaccine. Assay used: immunoSEQ multiplex PCR; TCRdb lists only in-frame clones, some missing. The sample records some 140,000 clones, around nine tenths being singletons. The sample was peripheral blood, taken on day 0 of AZD1222 vaccination. The receptors were sampled from an adult in good health.

In this sample, this clone turned up once. J is TRBJ1-4 and V is TRBV5-5, with D maybe TRBD1 (6 bases). The germline CDR1 and CDR2 sequences are SGHKS and YYEKEE (reference sequence). With 6 bases removed from V and 3 bases from J, the gap between germline ends came to 12 bases. The CDR3 consists of 14 residues. In nucleotides, the CDR3 is TGTGCCAGCACCACAGGGAATGCTAATGAAAAACTGTTTTTT. It translates to CASTTGNANEKLFF.

The chain couples TRBV3-1 (or the pseudogene TRBV3-2) to TRBJ2-3, with 9 bases aligning to TRBD1. Per germline, CDR1 LGHDT and CDR2 YNNKEL (reference sequence). CDR3 length: 18 residues. The junction had 13 bases not matched to a gene; V was cut back by 4 bases and J by 2 bases. The CDR3 loop reads CASSPGQGAHFDTDTQYF. CDR3 bases: TGTGCCAGCAGCCCGGGACAGGGAGCCCACTTCGACACAGATACGCAGTATTTT.

The chain is built from TRBV19 and TRBJ1-2; 9 nucleotides agree with TRBD1. CDR1 is LNHDA, CDR2 SQIVND, per germline (reference sequence). The CDR3 spans 14 residues. V was clipped by 4 bases and J by 7 bases; unmatched bases: 7. This CDR3 is CASSTLTGGIGYTF. Written as DNA, the CDR3 is TGTGCCAGTAGTACCCTGACAGGGGGAATTGGCTACACCTTC.

The chain carries TRBV9 and TRBJ1-2; the D gene is possibly TRBD1 (5 bases). The germline V gene has CDR1 SGDLS and CDR2 YYNGEE. The V and J ends lost 4 bases and 5 bases respectively, with 18 bases between them. The CDR3 runs to 15 residues. CDR3 amino acids: CASSPDGQGWYGYTF. DNA of the CDR3: TGTGCCAGCAGCCCAGATGGGCAGGGTTGGTATGGCTACACCTTC.

The chain uses TRBV2 and TRBJ2-5; either TRBD1 or TRBD2 may fit D (5 bases each). This CDR3 is 14 amino acids long. V was cut by 5 bases and J by 1 base, with 11 bases left in between. The germline V gene has CDR1 SNHLY and CDR2 FYNNEI. CDR3 amino acids: CASSNRRIQETQYF. The CDR3 bases are TGTGCCAGCAGTAACAGGAGGATCCAAGAGACCCAGTACTTC.